Each of the 15 T cell receptor beta chains below was sequenced from the same sample in a study of CD8+ T cells in alopecia areata. Extracted RNA was reverse transcribed into cDNA, the sequencing template. Produced via immunoSEQ multiplex PCR; TCRdb's table is partial and in-frame only. The data show approximately 10,000 clones, with none appearing a single time. Pooled cutaneous lymph node cells were sorted using CD4, CD8alpha, NKG2D, NKG2ACE and other markers. The source material was CD8+ T cells sorted from a lymph node. These receptors all stem from a C3H/HeJ mouse with alopecia areata. MHC haplotype of the strain: H2-k.

This clone is deemed medium-sized (0.01 to 0.1%). Gene labels here are mouse ones. The CDR3 end lies 4 residues beyond the end of the read and is filled in from the germline J gene. The gene calls are TRBV14 and TRBJ2-7; perhaps TRBD1 as D (6 bases). This CDR3 spans 13 amino acids. Germline CDR1 is SGHDT and CDR2 is FRDEAV. The V end was cut by 5 bases, the J end by 0 bases, with 9 bases between. The CDR3 DNA, read in part, is TGTGCCAGCAGACGGGACAACTCCTAT. Protein product: CASRRDNSY. Given in full, the CDR3 is CASRRDNSYEQYF.

This clone was picked up many times. Gene names and germline refer to mouse. Read sequence stops 4 residues before the CDR3 end, and the germline J gene provides the missing end. V and J are TRBV13-3 and TRBJ2-7, with 11 bases fitting TRBD2. Germline V gene data show CDR1 as NNHDY and CDR2 as SYVADS. The CDR3 is 13 residues long. CDR3 loop: CASTRDWGYEQYF. The DNA read from the CDR3 is TGTGCCAGCACCCGGGACTGGGGGTAT.

Many counts were recorded for this clone. Mouse gene names and germline throughout. The read finishes 4 residues shy of the CDR3 end, and the germline J gene is used to complete it. This rearrangement joins TRBV29 to TRBJ2-4, with TRBD1 identical over 8 bases. There are 14 residues in the CDR3. CDR1 and CDR2 (germline): MSHET, SYDVDS. CDR3 sequence reads: CASSPIHRGNTLYF. The sequenced part of the CDR3 DNA is TGTGCTAGCAGTCCCATCCACAGGGGGAAC.

This clone was counted ten times or more. All gene names here are mouse names. The read ends 4 residues shy of where the CDR3 ends; the end is completed using the germline J gene. V and J are TRBV31 and TRBJ2-1; TRBD2 matches 8 bases. This CDR3 contains 14 residues. In germline, CDR1 is GKSSPN, CDR2 SITVG. CDR3 in amino acids: CAWSGGGAGAEQFF. The sequenced part of the CDR3 DNA is TGTGCCTGGAGTGGAGGGGGGGCGGGGGCT.

The sample holds many counts of this clone. The genes are named according to mouse. The read gets to within 4 residues of the CDR3 end, and the germline J gene fills in the rest. The chain recombines TRBV19 with TRBJ2-1; TRBD2 matches at 7 bases. The V segment lost 1 base and the J segment 4 bases; nucleotides outside the gene matches: 2. Germline V gene sequence: CDR1 FNHDT, CDR2 SITEND (reference sequence). This CDR3 has 14 residues. The DNA read from the CDR3 is TGTGCCAGCAGTATACGCTGGGGGTATGCT. The encoded protein is CASSIRWGYA. The complete CDR3 protein is CASSIRWGYAEQFF.

This clone has ten or more counts. The gene symbols are mouse symbols. The CDR3 bases that were read are TGTGCCAGCACCACAGACTGGGGGGGCCTCTAT. This gives the protein CASTTDWGGLY. The complete CDR3 sequence is CASTTDWGGLYEQYF. The V gene is TRBV13-3, the J gene TRBJ2-7, with 12 positions matching TRBD2. The CDR3 goes on 4 residues after the read ends, and that part is filled in from the germline J gene. The V gene end was trimmed by 6 bases and the J gene end by 3 bases; junction bases not matched to a gene: 7. The CDR3 covers 15 residues. Germline V gene lookup returns CDR1 NNHDY and CDR2 SYVADS.

The table lists this clone with a few counts. These gene names are mouse names. From the germline J gene comes the end of the CDR3, since the read stops 4 residues before it. The chain joins TRBV4 to TRBJ2-3; 11 bases are shared with TRBD1. Unmatched junction bases numbered 4, after V lost 5 bases and J lost 0 bases. The CDR3 extends over 16 amino acids. Germline CDR1 LGHDT, CDR2 YNNKQL (reference sequence). CDR3 bases read: TGTGCCAGCAGCCAAGGGGACAGGGGGAGTGCAGAA. Protein: CASSQGDRGSAE. The full CDR3 reads CASSQGDRGSAETLYF.

This clone was counted only a few times. Mouse names are used for the genes. The CDR3 is cut off 4 residues early in the read; its end comes from the germline J gene. This sequence joins TRBV13-2 and TRBJ2-7, with 8 bases fitting TRBD2. CDR1 and CDR2 from the germline V gene are NNHNN and SYGAGS (reference sequence). The CDR3 has 14 amino acids. The part of the CDR3 DNA that was read is TGTGCCAGCGGTGATGACTGGGGGACTTAT. It specifies CASGDDWGTY. The full-length CDR3 reads as CASGDDWGTYEQYF.

Concerning this clone itself: Gene names refer to mouse genes. The CDR3 extends 4 residues past the end of the read, so its final part is completed from the germline J gene. The V and J genes are TRBV31 and TRBJ2-1, with a tentative D call TRBD1 (6 bases). This CDR3 is built from 14 residues. The V end was cut by 3 bases, the J end by 0 bases, with 9 bases between. CDR1 and CDR2 (germline): GKSSPN, SITVG. Incomplete CDR3 DNA: TGTGCCTGGAGCGGGGACATTAACTATGCT. This gives the protein CAWSGDINYA. The complete CDR3 protein is CAWSGDINYAEQFF.

This clone was seen at least ten times. Any gene name here is a mouse gene name. The read falls 4 residues short of the CDR3 end, and the missing part is taken from the germline J gene. The chain carries TRBV1 and TRBJ2-4; D gene uncertain. Germline V gives CDR1 NSQYPW, CDR2 LRSPGD (reference sequence). The CDR3 contains 14 residues. V gave up 0 bases and J gave up 2 bases, with 6 bases separating them. The CDR3 sequence: CTCSADWFQNTLYF. The CDR3 DNA, read in part, is TGCACCTGCAGTGCAGATTGGTTTCAAAAC.

This clone was detected ten times or more. Gene names are the mouse ones. The sequenced fragment ends 4 residues before the CDR3 boundary, so the rest is inferred from the germline J gene. This rearrangement joins TRBV13-1 to TRBJ2-5; D remains ambiguous. Looked up from germline, CDR1 is NSHNY and CDR2 is SYGAGN. V was shortened by 0 bases and J by 0 bases, with 5 bases between the two germline ends. The CDR3 spans 14 residues. Here the CDR3 reads CASSDVVNQDTQYF. The sequenced CDR3 bases are TGTGCCAGCAGTGATGTGGTTAACCAAGAC.

This clone is medium-sized within its sample. Gene names refer to mouse genes. The chain's CDR3 is CASTGGRDTGQLYF. The sequenced part of the CDR3 DNA is TGTGCCAGCACAGGGGGCCGAGACACCGGG. The V call is TRBV13-3, the J call TRBJ2-2; 8 positions agree with TRBD1. With the read ending 4 residues before the CDR3 end, the germline J gene is used to fill in that end. The CDR3 consists of 14 residues. Germline CDR1 reads NNHDY; CDR2 reads SYVADS. V trimming: 6 bases; J trimming: 3 bases; junction bases outside the gene matches: 4.

This clone was seen at least ten times. Any gene name here is a mouse gene name. The CDR3 goes on 4 residues after the read ends, and that part is filled in from the germline J gene. This chain uses TRBV16 with TRBJ2-7, with TRBD2 identical over 10 bases. The germline V gene encodes CDR1 SGHSA and CDR2 FRNQAP. The CDR3 totals 15 residues. CDR3 protein: CASSLDWGGADEQYF. The CDR3 bases that were read are TGTGCAAGCAGCTTAGACTGGGGGGGCGCGGAT.

By its share, this clone is medium-sized (0.01 to 0.1%). All gene names here are mouse names. The read ends 4 residues shy of where the CDR3 ends; the end is completed using the germline J gene. The genes are TRBV5 and TRBJ2-1; TRBD2 aligns across 10 bases. Trimming at V came to 7 bases and at J to 0 bases, leaving 3 bases not matched to a gene. Germline V gene data show CDR1 as LGHNA and CDR2 as YNLKQL (reference sequence). The CDR3 is 15 residues long. Incomplete CDR3 DNA: TGTGCCAGCACCCGGGACTGGGGTAACTATGCT. As protein: CASTRDWGNYA. The full CDR3 protein reads CASTRDWGNYAEQFF.

This clone was seen many times. Gene names and germline match the mouse. The CDR3 extends 4 residues past the end of the read, so its final part is completed from the germline J gene. The genes are TRBV19 and TRBJ1-2; D perhaps matches TRBD1 (5 bases). From germline, CDR1 is FNHDT and CDR2 SITEND (reference sequence). This CDR3 spans 14 amino acids. CDR3 loop: CASSMRGEGPDYTF. The covered CDR3 bases are TGTGCCAGCAGTATGAGAGGGGAAGGACCC.